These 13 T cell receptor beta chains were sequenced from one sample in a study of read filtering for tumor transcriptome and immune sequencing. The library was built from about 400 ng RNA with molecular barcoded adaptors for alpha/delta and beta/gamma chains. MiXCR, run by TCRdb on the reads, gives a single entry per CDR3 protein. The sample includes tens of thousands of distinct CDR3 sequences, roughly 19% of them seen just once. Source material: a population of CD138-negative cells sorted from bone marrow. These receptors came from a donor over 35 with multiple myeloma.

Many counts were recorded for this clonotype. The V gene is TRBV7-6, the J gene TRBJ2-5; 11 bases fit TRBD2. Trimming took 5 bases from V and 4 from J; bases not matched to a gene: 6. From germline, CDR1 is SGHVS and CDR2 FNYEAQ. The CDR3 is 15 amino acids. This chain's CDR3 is CASSALAGGSETQYF. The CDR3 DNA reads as TGTGCCAGCAGCGCTCTAGCGGGAGGATCAGAGACCCAGTACTTC.

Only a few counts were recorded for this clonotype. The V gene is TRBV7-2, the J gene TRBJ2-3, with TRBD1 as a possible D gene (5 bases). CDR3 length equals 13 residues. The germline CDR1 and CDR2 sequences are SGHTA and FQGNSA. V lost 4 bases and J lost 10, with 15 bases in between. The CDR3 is CASSSAWSTAQYF. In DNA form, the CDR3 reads TGTGCCAGCAGCTCCGCCTGGTCGACAGCGCAGTATTTT.

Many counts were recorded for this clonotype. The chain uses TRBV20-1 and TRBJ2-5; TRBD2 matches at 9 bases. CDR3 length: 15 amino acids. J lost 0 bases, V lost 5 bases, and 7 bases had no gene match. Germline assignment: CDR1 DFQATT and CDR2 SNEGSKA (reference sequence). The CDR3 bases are TGCAGTGCTGGGATGACTAGCGGCAACCAAGAGACCCAGTACTTC. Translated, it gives CSAGMTSGNQETQYF.

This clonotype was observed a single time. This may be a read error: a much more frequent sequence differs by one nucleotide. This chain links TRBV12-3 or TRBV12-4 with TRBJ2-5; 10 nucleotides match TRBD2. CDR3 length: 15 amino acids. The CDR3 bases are TGTGCCAGCAGTTTTAAACTAGCGGGACAGGAGACCCAGCACTTC. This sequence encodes CASSFKLAGQETQHF.

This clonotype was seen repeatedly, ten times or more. The CDR3: CASSFGQGSTDTQYF. CDR3 bases: TGTGCCAGCAGTTTCGGGCAGGGGAGCACAGATACGCAGTATTTT. The chain combines TRBV12-3 or TRBV12-4 with TRBJ2-3, with TRBD1 as a possible D gene (6 bases). V was trimmed by 3 bases and J by 0 bases, leaving 10 bases between them. This CDR3 region has 15 residues.

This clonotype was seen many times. Written as DNA, the CDR3 is TGTGCCAGCAGCTTGGCCGAGGGCGACTATTTCTCTGGGGCCAACGTCCTGACTTTC. This translates into CASSLAEGDYFSGANVLTF. This chain connects TRBV7-2 to TRBJ2-6, with a tentative D call TRBD2 (5 bases). CDR1 is SGHTA and CDR2 is FQGNSA in the germline V gene. V lost 3 bases and J 0 bases, leaving 18 bases between the germline ends. The CDR3 spans 19 residues. Variable domain in full (rest from reference TRBV7-2 and TRBJ2-6): GAGVSQSPSNKVTEKGKDVELRCDPISGHTALYWYRQSLGQGLEFLIYFQGNSAPDKSGLPSDRFSAERTGGSVSTLTIQRTQQEDSAVYLCASSLAEGDYFSGANVLTFGAGSRLTVL.

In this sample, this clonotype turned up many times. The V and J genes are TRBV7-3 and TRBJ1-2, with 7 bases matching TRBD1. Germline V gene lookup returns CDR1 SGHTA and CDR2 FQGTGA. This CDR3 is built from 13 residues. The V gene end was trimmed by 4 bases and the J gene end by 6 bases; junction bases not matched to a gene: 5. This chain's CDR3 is CASSSGTDDGYTF. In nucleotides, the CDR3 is TGTGCCAGCAGCTCAGGGACAGACGATGGCTACACCTTC.

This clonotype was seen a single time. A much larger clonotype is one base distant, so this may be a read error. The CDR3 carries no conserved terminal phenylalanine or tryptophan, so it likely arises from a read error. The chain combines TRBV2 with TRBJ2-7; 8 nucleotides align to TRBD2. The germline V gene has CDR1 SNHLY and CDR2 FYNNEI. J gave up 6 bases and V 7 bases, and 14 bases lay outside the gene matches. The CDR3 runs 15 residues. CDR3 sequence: CASKPGRPGGAEQYS. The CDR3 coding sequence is TGTGCCAGCAAGCCCGGTCGGCCCGGGGGGGCCGAGCAGTACTCC.

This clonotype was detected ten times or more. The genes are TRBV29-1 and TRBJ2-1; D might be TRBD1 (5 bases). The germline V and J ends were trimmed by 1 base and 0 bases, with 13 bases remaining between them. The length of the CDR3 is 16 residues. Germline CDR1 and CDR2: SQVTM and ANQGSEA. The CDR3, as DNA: TGCAGCGTTGAAGTGGGGCTCCCCAGCTCCTACAATGAGCAGTTCTTC. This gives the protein CSVEVGLPSSYNEQFF.

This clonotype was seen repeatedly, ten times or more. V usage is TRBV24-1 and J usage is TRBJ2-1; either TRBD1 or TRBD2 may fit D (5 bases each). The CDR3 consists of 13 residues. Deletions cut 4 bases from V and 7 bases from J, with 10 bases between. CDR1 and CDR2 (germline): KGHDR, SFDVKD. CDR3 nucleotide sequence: TGTGCCACCAGTGACAGGTGGGGGAATGAGCAGTTCTTC. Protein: CATSDRWGNEQFF.

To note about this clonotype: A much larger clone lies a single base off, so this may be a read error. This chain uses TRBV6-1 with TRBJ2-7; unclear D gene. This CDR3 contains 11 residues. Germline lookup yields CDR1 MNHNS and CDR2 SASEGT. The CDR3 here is CASSPSYEQHF. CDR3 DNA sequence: TGTGCCAGCAGTCCCTCCTACGAGCAGCACTTC.

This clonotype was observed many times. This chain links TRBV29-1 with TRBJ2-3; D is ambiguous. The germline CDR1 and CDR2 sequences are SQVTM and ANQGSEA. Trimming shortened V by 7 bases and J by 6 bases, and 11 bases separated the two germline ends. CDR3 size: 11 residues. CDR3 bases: TGCAGCGCCGAAGATACCGATACGCAGTATTTT. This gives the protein CSAEDTDTQYF.

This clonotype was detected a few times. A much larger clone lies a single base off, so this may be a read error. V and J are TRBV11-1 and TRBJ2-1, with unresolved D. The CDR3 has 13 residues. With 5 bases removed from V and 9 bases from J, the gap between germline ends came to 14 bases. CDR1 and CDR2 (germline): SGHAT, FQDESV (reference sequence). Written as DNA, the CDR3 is TGTGCCAGCAGCCCGGCCGGCGGCAGTGAGCAGTTCTTC. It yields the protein CASSPAGGSEQFF.